This T cell receptor (beta chain) appears in the sequencing data of a study of blood T cell repertoires in COVID-19. Study details: Acute and convalescent COVID-19 samples came from the United States, Italy and Spain. T cells, B-cell-depleted T cells, or PBMCs supplied cDNA or gDNA.

In germline, CDR1 is MNHNY, CDR2 SVGAGI (reference sequence). The CDR3 is made up of 13 amino acids. J gave up 2 bases and V 8 bases, and 2 bases lay outside the gene matches. Authors' analysis steps: Reference gene primers were amplified, and this amplification served to estimate nucleated cell counts. Repertoires were generated with immunoSEQ multiplex PCR, while TCRdb's copy carries only in-frame clones and drops some. V, J and clone size derive from that table, while D and trimming were established from the DNA sequence. The sample records over 150,000 clones, around 79% being singletons. This clonotype originated in a woman in her fifties or sixties with acute or convalescent COVID-19. V and J are TRBV6-6 and TRBJ1-4; 7 nucleotides align to TRBD1. Sequenced sample: peripheral blood. CDR3 bases: TGTGCCAGCCGGGGACAGACTAATGAAAAACTGTTTTTT. Amino acid sequence: CASRGQTNEKLFF.